This T cell receptor beta chain stems from a study of blood T cells in healthy people across ages. Points from the study as a whole: Researchers said unsorted PBMCs prevented a conclusive naive versus antigen-experienced comparison. Investigators viewed diversity estimates from one million T cells as underestimates, the study reported.

This clonotype was counted once. As yet, its antigen is unknown. This CDR3 spans 13 amino acids. V lost 0 bases to trimming and J lost 7 bases, with 11 bases between them. Germline CDR1 SGHRS, CDR2 YFSETQ. PCR was performed a second time for about 6 to 12 cycles using a sample-barcoded 5' primer and a J-beta primer mix. TCRdb re-derived calls from the 5' RACE reads in MiXCR, one entry per CDR3 protein. Of about 830,000 distinct CDR3 sequences listed, under 80% were seen once; the top ten hold 25% to 30%. This receptor was obtained from a man aged 25 to 40 in good health. Input material: blood. The chain joins TRBV5-1 to TRBJ2-7; D is unclear. The CDR3 bases are TGCGCCAGCAGCTTGGAGTTGGGTGGGGAGCAGTACTTC. Its translation: CASSLELGGEQYF.